This TCR beta chain was recovered during a study of T cells after yellow fever vaccination. Background on the study: Fractions of limited cellularity were prepared by means of SMART-Seq v4 Ultra Low Input.

Study-level findings and limits: It was a small share of clonotypes that appeared in both CD4 and CD8 compartments.

The CDR3 extends over 15 amino acids. V was shortened by 4 bases and J by 0 bases, with 7 bases between the two germline ends. Germline V gene data show CDR1 as LGHDT and CDR2 as YNNKEL (reference sequence). In this sample, this clonotype turned up a few times. Its antigen is currently unknown. TCRdb reprocessed the 5' RACE reads with MiXCR, giving one entry per CDR3 protein. The sample comprises about 210,000 distinct CDR3 sequences, under 3.5% of which are singletons, and around 3.3% rests with the top ten. Specimen: CD4+ T cells sorted from PBMCs, collected 10 days after the yellow fever booster vaccination. V is TRBV3-1 and J is TRBJ2-6; D unresolved. This receptor was identified in a man aged 18 to 30 who received the YFV17D yellow fever vaccine. In nucleotides, the CDR3 is TGTGCCAGCAGCCCTTCCCACTCTGGGGCCAACGTCCTGACTTTC. It specifies CASSPSHSGANVLTF.